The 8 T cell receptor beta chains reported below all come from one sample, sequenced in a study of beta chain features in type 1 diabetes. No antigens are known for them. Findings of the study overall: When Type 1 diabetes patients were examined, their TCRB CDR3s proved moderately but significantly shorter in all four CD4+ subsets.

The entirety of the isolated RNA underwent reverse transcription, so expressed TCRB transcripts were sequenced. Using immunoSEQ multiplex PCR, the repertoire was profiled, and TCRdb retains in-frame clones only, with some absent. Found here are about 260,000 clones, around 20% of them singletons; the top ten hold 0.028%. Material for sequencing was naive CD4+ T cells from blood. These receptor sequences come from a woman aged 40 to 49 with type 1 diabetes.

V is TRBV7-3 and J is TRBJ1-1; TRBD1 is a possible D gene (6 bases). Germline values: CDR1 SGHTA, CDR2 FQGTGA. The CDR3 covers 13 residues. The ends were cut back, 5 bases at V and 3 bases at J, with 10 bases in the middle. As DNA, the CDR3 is TGTGCCAGCAGCGCGGACAGCGACACTGAAGCTTTCTTT. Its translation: CASSADSDTEAFF.

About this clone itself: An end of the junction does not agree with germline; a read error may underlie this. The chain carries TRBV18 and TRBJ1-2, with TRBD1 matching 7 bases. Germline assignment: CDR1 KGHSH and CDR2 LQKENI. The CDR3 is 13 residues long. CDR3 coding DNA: TGTGCCAGCTCCCCTGGACAGGAAAGTCCCGCGGGTTTC. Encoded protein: CASSPGQESPAGF.

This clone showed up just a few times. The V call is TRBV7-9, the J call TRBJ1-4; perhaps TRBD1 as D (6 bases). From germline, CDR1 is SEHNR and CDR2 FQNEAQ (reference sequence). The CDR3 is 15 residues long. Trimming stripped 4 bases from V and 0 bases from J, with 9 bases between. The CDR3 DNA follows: TGTGCCAGCAGCTCCGCAGGGGCAACTAATGAAAAACTGTTTTTT. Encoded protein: CASSSAGATNEKLFF.

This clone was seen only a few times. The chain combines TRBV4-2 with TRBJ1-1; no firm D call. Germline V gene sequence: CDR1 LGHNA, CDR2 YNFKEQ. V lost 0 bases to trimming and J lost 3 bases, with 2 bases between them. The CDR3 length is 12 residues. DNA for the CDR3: TGTGCCAGCAGCCAAGACGACACTGAAGCTTTCTTT. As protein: CASSQDDTEAFF.

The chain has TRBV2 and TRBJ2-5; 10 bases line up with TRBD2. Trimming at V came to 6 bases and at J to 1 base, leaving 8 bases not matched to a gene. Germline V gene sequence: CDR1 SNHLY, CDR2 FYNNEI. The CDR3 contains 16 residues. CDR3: CASSPTSGTFQETQYF. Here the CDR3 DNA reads TGTGCCAGCAGCCCTACTAGCGGGACCTTCCAAGAGACCCAGTACTTC.

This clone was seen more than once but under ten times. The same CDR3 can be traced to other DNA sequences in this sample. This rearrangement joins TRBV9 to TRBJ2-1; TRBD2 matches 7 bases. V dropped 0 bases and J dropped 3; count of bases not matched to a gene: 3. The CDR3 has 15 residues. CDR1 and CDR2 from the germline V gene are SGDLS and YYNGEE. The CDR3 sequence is CASSVDGGSYNEQFF. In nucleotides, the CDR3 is TGTGCCAGCAGCGTAGACGGGGGGAGCTACAATGAGCAGTTCTTC.

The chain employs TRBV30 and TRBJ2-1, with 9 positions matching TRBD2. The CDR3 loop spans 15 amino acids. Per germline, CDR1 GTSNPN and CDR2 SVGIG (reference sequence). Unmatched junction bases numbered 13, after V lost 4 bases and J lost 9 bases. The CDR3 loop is CAWIGGGRAWGEQFF. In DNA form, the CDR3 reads TGTGCCTGGATCGGCGGCGGGAGGGCATGGGGTGAGCAGTTCTTC.

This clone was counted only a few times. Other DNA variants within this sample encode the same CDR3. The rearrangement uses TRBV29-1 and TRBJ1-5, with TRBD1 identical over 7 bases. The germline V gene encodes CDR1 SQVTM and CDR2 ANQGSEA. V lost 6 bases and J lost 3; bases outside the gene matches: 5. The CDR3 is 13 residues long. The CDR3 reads CSVQGQVNQPQHF. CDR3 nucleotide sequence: TGCAGCGTCCAAGGACAGGTCAATCAGCCCCAGCATTTT.